This TCR beta chain was sequenced during a study of T cell responses to AZD1222 COVID-19 vaccine. With 4 bases clipped from V and 4 bases from J, the junction kept 0 bases outside the gene matches. This CDR3 comprises 15 residues. In germline, CDR1 is SGHRS, CDR2 YFSETQ. The assay was immunoSEQ multiplex PCR, and TCRdb's table has in-frame clones only and misses some. The sample includes fewer than 130,000 clones, around 81% of them seen just once. A remark on this clone: Its antigen is not known.

Study results and caveats: After the peak T cell response, and only then, were repertoires sampled.

The sample was peripheral blood, taken on day 0 of AZD1222 vaccination. The sequence derives from an adult in good health. The rearrangement joins TRBV5-1 to TRBJ2-2; 14 nucleotides match TRBD2. The CDR3 here is CASSGLAGGTGELFF. DNA for the CDR3: TGCGCCAGCAGCGGACTAGCGGGAGGCACCGGGGAGCTGTTTTTT.